This TCR beta chain came from a study of post-analysis software for immune sequencing data. Across the whole study: The disease courses spanned relapsing-remitting, secondary progressive and progressive-relapsing forms of multiple sclerosis.

With regard to this clonotype: Its antigen is currently unknown.

Prepared TCR beta cDNA libraries contained unique molecular identifiers. cDNA molecules numbering around 500,000 came from roughly 1 to 10 million T cells. Using its own MiXCR run on the PCR reads, TCRdb lists one record per CDR3 protein. This table has 380,000 or so distinct CDR3 sequences, about a third appearing once. The study's findings and limits: Normalized Chao1 diversity in multiple sclerosis patients fell significantly below that of controls.

The clonotype was recovered from a girl aged 5 to 17 with multiple sclerosis. The sample taken for sequencing was blood.

CDR3 in amino acids: CASSPDKAKTYEQYF. CDR3 nucleotides: TGTGCCAGCAGCCCCGACAAGGCCAAGACCTACGAGCAGTACTTC. V gene TRBV7-3 combines with J gene TRBJ2-7; unclear D gene. Trimming shortened V by 5 bases and J by 2 bases, and 16 bases separated the two germline ends. Germline V gene data show CDR1 as SGHTA and CDR2 as FQGTGA. There are 15 residues in the CDR3.